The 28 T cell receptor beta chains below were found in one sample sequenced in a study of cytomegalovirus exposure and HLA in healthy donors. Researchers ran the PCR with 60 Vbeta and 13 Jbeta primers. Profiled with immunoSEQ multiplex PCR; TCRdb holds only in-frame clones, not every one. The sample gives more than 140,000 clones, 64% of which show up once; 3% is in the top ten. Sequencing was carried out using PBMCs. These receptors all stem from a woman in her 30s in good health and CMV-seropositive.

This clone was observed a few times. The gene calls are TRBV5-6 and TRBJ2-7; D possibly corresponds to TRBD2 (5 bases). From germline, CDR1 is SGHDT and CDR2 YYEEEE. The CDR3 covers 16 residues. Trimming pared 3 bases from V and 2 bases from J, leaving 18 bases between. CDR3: CASSSLGWGDAYEQYF. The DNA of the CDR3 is TGTGCCAGCAGCTCCTTGGGGTGGGGAGATGCCTACGAGCAGTACTTC.

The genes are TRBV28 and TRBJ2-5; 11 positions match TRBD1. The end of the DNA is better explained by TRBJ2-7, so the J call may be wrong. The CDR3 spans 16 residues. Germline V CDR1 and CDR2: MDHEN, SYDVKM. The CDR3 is CASRKALGQGVHEQYF. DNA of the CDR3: TGTGCCAGCAGAAAGGCCTTGGGACAGGGGGTCCACGAGCAGTACTTC.

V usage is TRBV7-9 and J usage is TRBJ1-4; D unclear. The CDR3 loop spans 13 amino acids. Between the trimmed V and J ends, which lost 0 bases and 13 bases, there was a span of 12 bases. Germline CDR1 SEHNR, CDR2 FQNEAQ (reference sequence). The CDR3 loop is CASSLATRDGLFF. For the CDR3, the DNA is TGTGCCAGCAGCTTAGCCACACGGGATGGACTGTTTTTT. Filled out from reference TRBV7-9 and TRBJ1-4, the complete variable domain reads DTGVSQNPRHKITKRGQNVTFRCDPISEHNRLYWYRQTLGQGPEFLTYFQNEAQLEKSRLLSDRFSAERPKGSFSTLEIQRTEQGDSAMYLCASSLATRDGLFFGSGTQLSVL.

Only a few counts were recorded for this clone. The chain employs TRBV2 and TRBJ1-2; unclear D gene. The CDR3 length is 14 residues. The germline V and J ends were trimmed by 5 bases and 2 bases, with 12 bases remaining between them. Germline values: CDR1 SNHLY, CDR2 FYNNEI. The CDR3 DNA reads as TGTGCCAGCAGTCGACATGTTGGAAACTATGGCTACACCTTC. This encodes CASSRHVGNYGYTF.

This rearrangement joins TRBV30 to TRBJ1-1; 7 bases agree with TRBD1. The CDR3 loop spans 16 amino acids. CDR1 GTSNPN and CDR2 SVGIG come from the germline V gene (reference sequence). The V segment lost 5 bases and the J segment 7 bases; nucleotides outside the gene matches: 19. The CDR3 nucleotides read TGTGCCTGGTCTGAGCTCCGGCCGACAGGGAGTAATGAAGCTTTCTTT. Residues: CAWSELRPTGSNEAFF. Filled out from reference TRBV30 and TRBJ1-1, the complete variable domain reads SQTIHQWPATLVQPVGSPLSLECTVEGTSNPNLYWYRQAAGRGLQLLFYSVGIGQISSEVPQNLSASRPQDRQFILSSKKLLLSDSGFYLCAWSELRPTGSNEAFFGQGTRLTVV.

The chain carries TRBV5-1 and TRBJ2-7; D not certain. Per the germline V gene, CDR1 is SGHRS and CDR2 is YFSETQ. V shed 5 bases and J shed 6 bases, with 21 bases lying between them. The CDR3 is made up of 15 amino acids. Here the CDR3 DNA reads TGCGCCAGCAGTTTTGACCCTATTCTCACGGGCGAGCAGTACTTC. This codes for CASSFDPILTGEQYF.

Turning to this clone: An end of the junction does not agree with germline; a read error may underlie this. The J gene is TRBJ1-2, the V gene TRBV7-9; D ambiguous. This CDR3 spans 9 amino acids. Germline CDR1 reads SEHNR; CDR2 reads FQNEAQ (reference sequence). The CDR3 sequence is CASSLDRGF. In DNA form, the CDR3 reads TGTGCCAGCAGCTTAGATCGGGGCTTC.

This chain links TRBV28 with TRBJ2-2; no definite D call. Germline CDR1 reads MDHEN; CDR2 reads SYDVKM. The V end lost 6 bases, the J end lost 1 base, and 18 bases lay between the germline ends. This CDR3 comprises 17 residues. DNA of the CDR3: TGTGCCAGCAGAGCTCAGGTAACGTTCCTGAACACCGGGGAGCTGTTTTTT. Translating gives CASRAQVTFLNTGELFF.

The CDR3 DNA follows: TGTGCCAGCAGCTTAGTTGTGACCCGGGGCGGGGAGCTGTTTTTT. Protein: CASSLVVTRGGELFF. The chain recombines TRBV7-9 with TRBJ2-2, with D perhaps matching TRBD2 (5 bases). Germline V lookup: CDR1 SEHNR, CDR2 FQNEAQ (reference sequence). The CDR3 totals 15 residues. The ends were cut back, 1 base at V and 7 bases at J, with 13 bases in the middle.

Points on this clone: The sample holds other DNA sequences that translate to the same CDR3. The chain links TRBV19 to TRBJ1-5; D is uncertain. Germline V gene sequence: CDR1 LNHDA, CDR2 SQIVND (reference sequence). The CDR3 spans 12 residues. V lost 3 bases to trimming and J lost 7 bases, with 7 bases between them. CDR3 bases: TGTGCCAGTAGTATCGGGTACCAGCCCCAGCATTTT. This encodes CASSIGYQPQHF.

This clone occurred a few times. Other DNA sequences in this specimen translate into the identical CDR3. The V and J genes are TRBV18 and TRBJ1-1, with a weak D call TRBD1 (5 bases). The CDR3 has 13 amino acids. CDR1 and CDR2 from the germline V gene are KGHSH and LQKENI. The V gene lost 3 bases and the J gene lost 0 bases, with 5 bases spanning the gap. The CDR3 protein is CASSPGLNTEAFF. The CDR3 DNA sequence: TGTGCCAGCTCACCGGGGCTGAACACTGAAGCTTTCTTT.

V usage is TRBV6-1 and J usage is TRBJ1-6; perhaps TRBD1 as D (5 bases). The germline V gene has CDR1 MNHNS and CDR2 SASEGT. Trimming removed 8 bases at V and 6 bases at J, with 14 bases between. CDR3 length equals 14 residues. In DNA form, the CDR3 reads TGTGCCAGCGGAGTGGGGGGGTTTAATTCACCCCTCCACTTT. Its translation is CASGVGGFNSPLHF.

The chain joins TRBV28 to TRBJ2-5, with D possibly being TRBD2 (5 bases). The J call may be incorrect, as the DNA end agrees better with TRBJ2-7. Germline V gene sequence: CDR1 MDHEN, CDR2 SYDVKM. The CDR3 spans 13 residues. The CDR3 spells CASSIRGTYEQYF. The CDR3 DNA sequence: TGTGCCAGCAGTATACGGGGTACCTACGAGCAGTACTTC.

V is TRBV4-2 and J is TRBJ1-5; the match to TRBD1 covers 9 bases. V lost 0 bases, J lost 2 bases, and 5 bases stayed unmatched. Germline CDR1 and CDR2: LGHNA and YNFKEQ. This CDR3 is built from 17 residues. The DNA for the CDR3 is TGTGCCAGCAGCCAAGATGACAGGGGGAATCGCAATCAGCCCCAGCATTTT. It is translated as CASSQDDRGNRNQPQHF.

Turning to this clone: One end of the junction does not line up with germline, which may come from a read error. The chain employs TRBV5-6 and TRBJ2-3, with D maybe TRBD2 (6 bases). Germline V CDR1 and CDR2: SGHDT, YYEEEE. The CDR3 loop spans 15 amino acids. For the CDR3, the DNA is TGTGCCAGCAGTTTGGACACCCCGGGGGCAGATACGCAGTATTTT. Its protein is CASSLDTPGADTQYF.

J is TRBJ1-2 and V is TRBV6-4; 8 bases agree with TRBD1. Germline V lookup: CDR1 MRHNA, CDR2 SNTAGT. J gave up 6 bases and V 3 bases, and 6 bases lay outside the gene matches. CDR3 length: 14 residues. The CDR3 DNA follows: TGTGCCAGCAGTGATGAGGGCAGGGGGCATGGCTACACCTTC. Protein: CASSDEGRGHGYTF.

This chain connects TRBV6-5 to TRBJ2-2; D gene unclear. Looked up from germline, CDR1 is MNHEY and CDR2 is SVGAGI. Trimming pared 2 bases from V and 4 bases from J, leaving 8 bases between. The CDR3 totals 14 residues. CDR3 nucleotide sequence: TGTGCCAGCAGTTACAAGCTTGGCACCGGGGAGCTGTTTTTT. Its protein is CASSYKLGTGELFF.

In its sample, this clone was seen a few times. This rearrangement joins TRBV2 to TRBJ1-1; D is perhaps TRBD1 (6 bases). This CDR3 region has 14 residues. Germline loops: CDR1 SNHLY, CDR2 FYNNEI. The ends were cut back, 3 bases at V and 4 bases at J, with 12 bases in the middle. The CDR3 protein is CASSEGGLGTEAFF. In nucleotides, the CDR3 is TGTGCCAGCAGTGAGGGGGGGCTGGGCACTGAAGCTTTCTTT.

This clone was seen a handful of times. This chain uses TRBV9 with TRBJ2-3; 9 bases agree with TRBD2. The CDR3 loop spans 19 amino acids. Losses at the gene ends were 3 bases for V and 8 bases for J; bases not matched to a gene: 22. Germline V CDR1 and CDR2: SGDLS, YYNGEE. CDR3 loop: CASSEGLAYFKKVHLTQYF. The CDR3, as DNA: TGTGCCAGCAGCGAGGGACTAGCTTATTTTAAGAAAGTTCATCTTACGCAGTATTTT. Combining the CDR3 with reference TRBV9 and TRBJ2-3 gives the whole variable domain DSGVTQTPKHLITATGQRVTLRCSPRSGDLSVYWYQQSLDQGLQFLIQYYNGEERAKGNILERFSAQQFPDLHSELNLSSLELGDSALYFCASSEGLAYFKKVHLTQYFGPGTRLTVL.

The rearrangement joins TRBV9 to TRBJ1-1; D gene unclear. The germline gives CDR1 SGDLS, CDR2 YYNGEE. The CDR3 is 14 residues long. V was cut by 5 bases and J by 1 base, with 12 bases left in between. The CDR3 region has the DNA TGTGCCAGCAGTCCGTCGGGGTCGAACACTGAAGCTTTCTTT. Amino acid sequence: CASSPSGSNTEAFF.

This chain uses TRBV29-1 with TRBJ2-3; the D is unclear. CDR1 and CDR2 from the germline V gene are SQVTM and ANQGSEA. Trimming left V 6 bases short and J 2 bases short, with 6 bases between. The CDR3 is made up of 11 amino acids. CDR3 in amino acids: CSVPNTDTQYF. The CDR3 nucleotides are TGCAGCGTCCCCAACACAGATACGCAGTATTTT.

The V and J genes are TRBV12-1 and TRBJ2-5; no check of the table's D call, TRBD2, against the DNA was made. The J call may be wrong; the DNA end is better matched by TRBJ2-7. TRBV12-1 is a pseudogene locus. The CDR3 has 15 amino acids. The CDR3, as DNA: TGTGCCAGCAGCTCACCTCAGGCGGGGGACTACGAGCAGTACTTC. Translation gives CASSSPQAGDYEQYF.

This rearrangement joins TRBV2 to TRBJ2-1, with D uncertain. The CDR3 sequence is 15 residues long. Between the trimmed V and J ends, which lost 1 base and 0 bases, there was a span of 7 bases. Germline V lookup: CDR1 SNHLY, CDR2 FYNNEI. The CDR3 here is CASSEDTLSYNEQFF. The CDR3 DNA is TGTGCCAGCAGTGAAGACACGCTCTCCTACAATGAGCAGTTCTTC. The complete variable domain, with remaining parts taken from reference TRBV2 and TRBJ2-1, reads EPEVTQTPSHQVTQMGQEVILRCVPISNHLYFYWYRQILGQKVEFLVSFYNNEISEKSEIFDDQFSVERPDGSNFTLKIRSTKLEDSAMYFCASSEDTLSYNEQFFGPGTRLTVL.

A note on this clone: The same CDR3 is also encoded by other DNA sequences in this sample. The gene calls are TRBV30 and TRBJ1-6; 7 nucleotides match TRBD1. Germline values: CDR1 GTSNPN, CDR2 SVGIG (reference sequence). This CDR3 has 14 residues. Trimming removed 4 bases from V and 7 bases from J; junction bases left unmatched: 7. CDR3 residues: CAWMRGTVNSPLHF. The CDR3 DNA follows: TGTGCCTGGATGCGAGGGACAGTGAATTCACCCCTCCACTTT.

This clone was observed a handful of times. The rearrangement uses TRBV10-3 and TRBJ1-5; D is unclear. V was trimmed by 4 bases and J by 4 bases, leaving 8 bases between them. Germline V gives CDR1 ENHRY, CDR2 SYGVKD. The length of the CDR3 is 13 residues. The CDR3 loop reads CAISGELNQPQHF. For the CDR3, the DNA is TGTGCCATCAGTGGGGAGTTGAATCAGCCCCAGCATTTT.

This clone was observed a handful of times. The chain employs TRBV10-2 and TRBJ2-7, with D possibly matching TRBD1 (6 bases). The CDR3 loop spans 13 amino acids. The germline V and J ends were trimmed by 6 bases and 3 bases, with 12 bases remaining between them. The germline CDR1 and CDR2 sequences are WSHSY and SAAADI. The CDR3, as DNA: TGCGCCAGCAGAACAGGGTTACGCTACGAGCAGTACTTC. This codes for CASRTGLRYEQYF.

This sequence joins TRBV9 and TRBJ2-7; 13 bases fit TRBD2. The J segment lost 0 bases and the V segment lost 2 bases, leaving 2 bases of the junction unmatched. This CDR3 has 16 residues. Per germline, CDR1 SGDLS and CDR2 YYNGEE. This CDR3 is CASSVGLAGASYEQYF. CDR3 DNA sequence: TGTGCCAGCAGCGTCGGACTAGCGGGGGCCTCCTACGAGCAGTACTTC.

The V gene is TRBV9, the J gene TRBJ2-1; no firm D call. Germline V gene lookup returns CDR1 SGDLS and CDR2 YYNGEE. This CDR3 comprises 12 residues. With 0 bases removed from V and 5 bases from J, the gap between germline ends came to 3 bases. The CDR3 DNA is TGTGCCAGCAGCGTAGCAAACAATGAGCAGTTCTTC. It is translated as CASSVANNEQFF.